The source of this T cell receptor beta chain is a study of blood T cell repertoires in COVID-19. Turning to the study itself: Specimens from acute and convalescent COVID-19 originated in the United States, Italy and Spain. In each case, the material was cDNA or gDNA derived from T cells, B-cell-depleted T cells, or PBMCs.

Study processing details: Quantification of nucleated cells was approximated via reference gene primer amplification. The method was immunoSEQ multiplex PCR; TCRdb's version includes in-frame clones alone and lacks a portion of them. V, J and clone size are those of that table, while D and trimming were read from the DNA. Among about 170,000 clones listed, approximately 86% were seen once. Source material: peripheral blood. The clonotype originates from a woman aged 40-49 years with COVID-19, enrolled during active disease.

The CDR3 sequence: CAWKTANTGELFF. DNA for the CDR3: TGTGCCTGGAAGACAGCGAACACCGGGGAGCTGTTTTTT. J is TRBJ2-2 and V is TRBV30; tentatively, D is TRBD1 (5 bases). Germline V gene sequence: CDR1 GTSNPN, CDR2 SVGIG (reference sequence). The CDR3 covers 13 residues. V shed 4 bases and J shed 0 bases, with 6 bases lying between them.